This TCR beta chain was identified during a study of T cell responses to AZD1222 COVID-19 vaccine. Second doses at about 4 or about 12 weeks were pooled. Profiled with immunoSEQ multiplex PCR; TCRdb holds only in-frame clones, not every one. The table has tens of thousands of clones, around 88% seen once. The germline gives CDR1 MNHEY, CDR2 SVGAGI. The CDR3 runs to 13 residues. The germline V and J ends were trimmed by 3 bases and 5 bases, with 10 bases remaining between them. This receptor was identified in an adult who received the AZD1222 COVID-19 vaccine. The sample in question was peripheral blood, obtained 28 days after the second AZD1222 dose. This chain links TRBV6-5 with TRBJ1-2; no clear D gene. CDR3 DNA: TGTGCCAGCAGTTATGGCAGTTTGTATGGCTACACCTTC. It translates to CASSYGSLYGYTF.